This T cell receptor (beta chain) was found in a study of T cell repertoires in cytomegalovirus infection. The study, taken as a whole, reports: Predominance within the ex vivo response was attributable to HLA-C-restricted CMV-specific TCR beta clonotypes. Carriers of CMV and the relevant HLA type were discriminated by public TCR beta frequency.

V gave up 7 bases and J gave up 0 bases, with 16 bases separating them. Germline CDR1 is MNHNS and CDR2 is SASEGT. CDR3 length equals 16 residues. This clonotype occurred a few times. Its antigen is unidentified. TCRdb fed the reads into MiXCR, producing one record per CDR3 protein. Of 450,000 to 550,000 distinct CDR3 sequences in the sample, 15% to 20% were seen once. Material for sequencing was CD8+ T cells from PBMCs. The receptor's source is a human donor in good health (CMV status not recorded). Some clones in this sample may be carry-over from other donors' samples. The V gene is TRBV6-1, the J gene TRBJ1-3, with TRBD1 as a possible D gene (6 bases). This CDR3 is CASIRTAAFSGNTIYF. The CDR3 nucleotides are TGTGCCAGCATTAGGACAGCCGCGTTCTCTGGAAACACCATATATTTT.